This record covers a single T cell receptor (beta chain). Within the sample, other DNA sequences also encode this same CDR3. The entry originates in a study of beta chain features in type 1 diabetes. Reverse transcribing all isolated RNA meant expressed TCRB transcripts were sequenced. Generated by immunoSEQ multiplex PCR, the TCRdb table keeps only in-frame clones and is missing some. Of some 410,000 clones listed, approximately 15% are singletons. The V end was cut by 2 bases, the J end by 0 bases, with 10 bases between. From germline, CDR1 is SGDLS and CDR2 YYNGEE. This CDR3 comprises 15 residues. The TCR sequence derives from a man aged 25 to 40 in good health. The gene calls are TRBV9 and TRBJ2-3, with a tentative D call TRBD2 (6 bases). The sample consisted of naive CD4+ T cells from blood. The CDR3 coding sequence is TGTGCCAGCAGCGTTCGTAGCGGTAGCACAGATACGCAGTATTTT. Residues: CASSVRSGSTDTQYF.